The 15 T cell receptor beta chains given below trace back to one sample, sequenced in a study of blood T cell repertoires in COVID-19. The repertoire was sequenced with immunoSEQ multiplex PCR; TCRdb's copy has only in-frame clones and lacks some. The data show approximately 250,000 clones, around 84% seen once. Material: PBMCs or T cells enriched from blood (not recorded which). Receptors were obtained from a young man with acute COVID-19.

The chain recombines TRBV28 with TRBJ1-5; tentatively, D is TRBD1 (6 bases). The CDR3 runs 15 residues. CDR1 and CDR2 from the germline V gene are MDHEN and SYDVKM. The V end was cut by 7 bases, the J end by 4 bases, with 17 bases between. CDR3 bases: TGTGCCAGCATGGAGGGGGGGCGTAAAAATCAGCCCCAGCATTTT. It is translated as CASMEGGRKNQPQHF.

The chain couples TRBV7-3 to TRBJ2-2, with 8 bases fitting TRBD2. V gave up 4 bases and J gave up 7 bases; unmatched junction bases: 11. The germline gives CDR1 SGHTA, CDR2 FQGTGA. This CDR3 is built from 16 residues. The CDR3 protein is CASSSVGVAGIGELFF. The DNA of the CDR3 is TGTGCCAGCAGCTCGGTCGGAGTAGCGGGGATCGGGGAGCTGTTTTTT.

The V call is TRBV5-4, the J call TRBJ2-4, with TRBD1 identical over 8 bases. CDR1 is SGHNT and CDR2 is YYREEE in the germline V gene (reference sequence). This CDR3 spans 14 amino acids. V dropped 2 bases and J dropped 7; count of bases not matched to a gene: 5. The CDR3 sequence: CASSLQGVRNIQYF. CDR3 nucleotides: TGTGCCAGCAGCTTACAGGGGGTTCGGAACATTCAGTACTTC.

The gene calls are TRBV9 and TRBJ2-1, with D unresolved. Germline assignment: CDR1 SGDLS and CDR2 YYNGEE. Trimming shortened V by 6 bases and J by 5 bases, and 9 bases separated the two germline ends. This CDR3 spans 12 amino acids. CDR3: CASTAANNEQFF. CDR3 nucleotides: TGTGCCAGCACCGCAGCGAACAATGAGCAGTTCTTC. Using reference TRBV9 and TRBJ2-1 for the parts outside the CDR3, the full variable domain is DSGVTQTPKHLITATGQRVTLRCSPRSGDLSVYWYQQSLDQGLQFLIQYYNGEERAKGNILERFSAQQFPDLHSELNLSSLELGDSALYFCASTAANNEQFFGPGTRLTVL.

V is TRBV28 and J is TRBJ1-5; the D gene is possibly TRBD1 (6 bases). Per germline, CDR1 MDHEN and CDR2 SYDVKM. V was cut by 3 bases and J by 4 bases, with 13 bases left in between. This CDR3 is 15 amino acids long. CDR3 DNA: TGTGCCAGCAGTTTGGGGACACTCCCTAATCAGCCCCAGCATTTT. Its translation is CASSLGTLPNQPQHF.

The chain employs TRBV9 and TRBJ1-1, with 11 bases identical to TRBD1. CDR1 and CDR2 (germline): SGDLS, YYNGEE. The CDR3 is 17 amino acids. Germline trimming cut 4 bases from V and 3 bases from J; bases unmatched to any gene: 11. CDR3 amino acids: CASSPRTGGLSDTEAFF. In DNA form, the CDR3 reads TGTGCCAGCAGCCCCCGGACAGGGGGCTTATCAGACACTGAAGCTTTCTTT.

The rearrangement links TRBV5-1 to TRBJ1-2, with 7 positions matching TRBD1. The J segment lost 5 bases and the V segment lost 0 bases, leaving 10 bases of the junction unmatched. Germline V gene data show CDR1 as SGHRS and CDR2 as YFSETQ. CDR3 length: 16 amino acids. The CDR3 nucleotides are TGCGCCAGCAGCTTGGGGTTAGGGGGCGACGGTTATGGCTACACCTTC. This codes for CASSLGLGGDGYGYTF.

This chain uses TRBV5-8 with TRBJ1-4; no firm D call. Trimming pared 2 bases from V and 0 bases from J, leaving 8 bases between. The CDR3 has 15 residues. Germline-derived CDR1 and CDR2 are SGHTS and YDEGEE. CDR3 loop: CASSFFPATNEKLFF. The DNA of the CDR3 is TGTGCCAGCAGCTTTTTCCCTGCAACTAATGAAAAACTGTTTTTT.

This rearrangement joins TRBV3-1 (or the pseudogene TRBV3-2) to TRBJ1-1; 7 bases are shared with TRBD1. CDR3 size: 14 residues. Losses at the gene ends were 4 bases for V and 7 bases for J; bases not matched to a gene: 9. CDR1 and CDR2 from the germline V gene are LGHDT and YNNKEL (reference sequence). This chain's CDR3 is CASSPHTDRLEAFF. CDR3 nucleotides: TGTGCCAGCAGCCCCCACACGGACAGGCTTGAAGCTTTCTTT.

V usage is TRBV23-1 and J usage is TRBJ2-3; TRBD2 matches at 8 bases. TRBV23-1 is assigned to the ORF class and has an uncertain function. This CDR3 is 15 amino acids long. Trimming removed 8 bases from V and 6 bases from J; junction bases left unmatched: 13. CDR3 residues: CASFPLGGGRDTQYF. The CDR3 DNA is TGCGCCAGCTTCCCCCTCGGGGGGGGCAGGGATACGCAGTATTTT.

V is TRBV18 and J is TRBJ1-6; 9 bases are a match to TRBD1. Trimming took 3 bases from V and 9 from J; bases not matched to a gene: 9. This CDR3 is 16 amino acids long. Looked up from germline, CDR1 is KGHSH and CDR2 is LQKENI. For the CDR3, the DNA is TGTGCCAGCTCACCCGGGACAGGGAGAAGGGGTTCACCCCTCCACTTT. As protein: CASSPGTGRRGSPLHF.

V is TRBV19 and J is TRBJ1-1; 7 positions agree with TRBD1. The V and J ends lost 6 bases and 3 bases, in that order; junction bases with no gene match: 16. Germline CDR1 LNHDA, CDR2 SQIVND (reference sequence). This CDR3 contains 17 residues. CDR3 loop: CASRTVGGGLADTEAFF. DNA for the CDR3: TGTGCCAGTAGGACCGTAGGAGGGGGCTTAGCGGACACTGAAGCTTTCTTT.

The chain is built from TRBV18 and TRBJ1-4, with 10 positions matching TRBD1. Germline loops: CDR1 KGHSH, CDR2 LQKENI. The CDR3 totals 13 residues. Trimming cost V 6 bases and J 5 bases; bases outside gene matches: 0. The CDR3 here is CASSGQGNEKLFF. CDR3 in DNA: TGTGCCAGCTCGGGACAGGGGAATGAAAAACTGTTTTTT.

This chain joins TRBV29-1 and TRBJ1-1; 8 bases line up with TRBD1. The CDR3 totals 14 residues. CDR1 SQVTM and CDR2 ANQGSEA come from the germline V gene. With 5 bases clipped from V and 1 base from J, the junction kept 6 bases outside the gene matches. CDR3: CSVRIGTGNTEAFF. DNA for the CDR3: TGCAGCGTTAGGATAGGGACAGGGAACACTGAAGCTTTCTTT. Filled out from reference TRBV29-1 and TRBJ1-1, the complete variable domain reads SAVISQKPSRDICQRGTSLTIQCQVDSQVTMMFWYRQQPGQSLTLIATANQGSEATYESGFVIDKFPISRPNLTFSTLTVSNMSPEDSSIYLCSVRIGTGNTEAFFGQGTRLTVV.

This chain connects TRBV7-9 to TRBJ2-2, with 7 bases aligning to TRBD1. This CDR3 has 16 amino acids. The J segment lost 3 bases and the V segment lost 5 bases, leaving 9 bases of the junction unmatched. Germline V gives CDR1 SEHNR, CDR2 FQNEAQ (reference sequence). DNA of the CDR3: TGTGCCAGCAGCAGTAAGGGGGCGCGGGACACCGGGGAGCTGTTTTTT. This translates into CASSSKGARDTGELFF.